The sequence of this T cell receptor (beta chain) was determined in a study of blood T cell repertoires in COVID-19 (dated by TCRdb to 2018 to 2021). Notes on the research overall: Samples covering the acute and convalescent phases of COVID-19 were provided by collaborators in the United States, Italy and Spain. Where available, HLA class I and class II types were obtained from metadata supplied by the sample provider rather than from assay-based typing. Nearly every sample came with metadata listing a de-identified subject ID, COVID-19 status, age in years and sex. The repertoires were made available in a free public database intended to serve as a resource for research on the immune response to SARS-CoV-2. The samples were drawn from two sources: the first 160 participants of the ongoing ImmuneRACE study, and 1,000 to 1,500 subjects contributed by 6 global collaborators. The prospective study material was composed of cDNA or gDNA derived from T cells, B-cell-depleted T cells, or PBMCs. Subjects who had been exposed to COVID-19, were actively infected with it, or had recovered from it provided the deeply sampled blood TCRbeta repertoires that made up the dataset.

Another Seattle source contributed samples from volunteer blood donors who had recovered from COVID-19. The collaborating institutions used their own protocols to collect whole blood in K2EDTA tubes. For TCRbeta analysis, collaborators shipped samples as frozen whole blood, isolated PBMCs, or DNA extracted from either of those sample types. On this clone itself: Its recognized antigen is unknown. It has no much larger one-base neighbor in the sample; base qualities were not kept.

On the study overall, not on this receptor specifically: Clinical and demographic metadata were provided uncurated, with the amount varying by source and participant.

TCRbeta CDR3 regions were amplified from genomic DNA using the immunoSEQ Assay, a bias-controlled multiplex PCR. The source study handled its data this way. Nucleated cell counts per sample were estimated from amplification of reference gene primers within the assay. Sequence reads were collapsed and filtered to measure the absolute abundance of every unique TCRbeta CDR3 rearrangement. For each sample, productive Simpson clonality was calculated as the square root of Simpson's diversity index across productive rearrangements. This is the immuneACCESS table as TCRdb keeps it, with only in-frame sequences that have V and J called. A part of the clones is gone; compared with another copy, unresolved V genes explain less than half, and the rest is unexplained. V and J calls and clone size follow that table, whereas D and trimming were derived from the DNA. This sample comprises 310,000 or so clones, approximately 86% of them detected only once. Of the sample, around 2.1% is held by the ten largest clones.

The specimen sequenced was peripheral blood. The receptor was isolated from a woman under 40 who had recovered from COVID-19.

CDR3 sequence: CASSLVSGTDTQYF. The nucleotide sequence reads as follows: TGTGCCAGCAGCTTAGTGAGCGGCACAGATACGCAGTATTTT. The chain couples TRBV11-1 to TRBJ2-3; confidence is insufficient to name the D gene. From cysteine to phenylalanine, the CDR3 is 14 amino acids long. The only DNA kept is the CDR3, 42 bases in frame from the first base. Trimming costs V 1 base and J 1 base, and their ends lie 6 bases apart. CDR1 is given as SGHAT and CDR2 as FQDESV, both from the germline V gene (reference sequence).